A selection of T cell receptor beta chains follows, all from one sample in a study of shared clonotypes between healthy human individuals. TCRdb's table, derived via immunoSEQ multiplex PCR, lists solely in-frame clones and lacks some. The table has hundreds of thousands of clones, about 95% seen once; the top ten hold around 0.12%. Sequenced material: naive CD8+ T cells sorted from blood. Receptors were obtained from a woman in her twenties or thirties in good health. Both conserved end residues are part of each CDR3. A D gene is named only where the DNA matches it firmly. Only some rows state a clone size, as once, few, many or a class for expanded clones.

len	abundance	v_gene	j_gene	d_gene	CDR3aa	CDR3nt
15	-	TRBV7-6	TRBJ1-1	TRBD1	CASSTGTGLNTEAFF	TGTGCCAGCAGCACCGGGACAGGGTTGAACACTGAAGCTTTCTTT
16	-	TRBV6-4	TRBJ1-5	-	CASSDSESRENQPQHF	TGTGCCAGCAGTGACTCAGAAAGCCGGGAGAATCAGCCCCAGCATTTT
15	-	TRBV1	TRBJ2-6	-	CTSSWNGLWANVLTF	TGCACCAGCAGCTGGAATGGTTTGTGGGCCAACGTCCTGACTTTC
13	-	TRBV6-1	TRBJ1-1	-	CASSGHTNTEAFF	TGTGCCAGCAGTGGACACACAAACACTGAAGCTTTCTTT
15	-	TRBV4-1	TRBJ1-1	-	CASSQEKGNGAEAFF	TGCGCCAGCAGCCAAGAGAAAGGGAACGGGGCTGAAGCTTTCTTT
15	-	TRBV2	TRBJ2-5	TRBD2	CASSGLAGNRETQYF	TGTGCCAGCAGCGGACTAGCGGGAAATCGAGAGACCCAGTACTTC
16	-	TRBV7-9	TRBJ1-3	-	CASSFDPGWSGNTIYF	TGTGCCAGCAGCTTTGACCCGGGTTGGTCTGGAAACACCATATATTTT
15	-	TRBV27	TRBJ1-2	-	CASSLSGRQENGYTF	TGTGCCAGCAGTCTATCCGGTCGACAGGAAAATGGCTACACCTTC
15	few	TRBV30	TRBJ1-5	TRBD1	CAWSNPGTGVQPQHF	TGTGCCTGGAGTAACCCCGGGACAGGGGTTCAGCCCCAGCATTTT
10	-	TRBV12-2	TRBJ2-7	-	CASRLPEQYF	TGTGCAAGTCGCCTTCCCGAGCAGTACTTC
15	-	TRBV2	TRBJ2-7	TRBD1	CASSINRGGSYEQYF	TGTGCCAGCAGCATAAACAGGGGTGGATCCTACGAGCAGTACTTC
16	-	TRBV7-9	TRBJ2-7	TRBD2	CASSWTSGQSGYEQYF	TGTGCCAGCAGCTGGACTAGCGGACAGTCGGGATACGAGCAGTACTTC
15	-	TRBV29-1	TRBJ2-7	TRBD2	CSVVTSGSFSYEQYF	TGCAGCGTTGTAACTAGCGGGAGCTTTTCCTACGAGCAGTACTTC
19	-	TRBV14	TRBJ2-7	TRBD2	CASSHPKGGASGVSYEQYF	TGTGCCAGCAGCCACCCCAAAGGAGGGGCTAGCGGAGTCTCCTACGAGCAGTACTTC
17	-	TRBV13	TRBJ1-2	TRBD1	CASSLAWGQGRGDGYTF	TGTGCCAGCAGCTTAGCTTGGGGACAGGGGAGGGGCGATGGCTACACCTTC
13	-	TRBV5-4	TRBJ2-7	TRBD2	CASSSSGRYEQYF	TGTGCCAGCAGCTCTAGCGGACGCTACGAGCAGTACTTC
17	once	TRBV7-8	TRBJ2-7	-	CASSLLPLGRARYEQYF	TGTGCCAGCAGCTTACTTCCTTTGGGCAGGGCCAGGTACGAGCAGTACTTC
12	-	TRBV7-6	TRBJ2-2	-	CASSLSHGELFF	TGTGCCAGCAGCTTAAGTCACGGGGAGCTGTTTTTT
13	-	TRBV5-1	TRBJ2-1	TRBD1	CASSNRGNNEQFF	TGCGCCAGCAGCAACAGGGGAAACAATGAGCAGTTCTTC
13	-	TRBV29-1	TRBJ2-7	-	CSVSGGSSYEQYF	TGCAGCGTTTCGGGGGGCAGTTCCTACGAGCAGTACTTC
15	-	TRBV6-1	TRBJ1-5	-	CASSAGRLSNQPQHF	TGTGCCAGCAGTGCCGGACGCCTTAGCAATCAGCCCCAGCATTTT
14	-	TRBV28	TRBJ2-2	TRBD2	CASSLTGGSGELFF	TGTGCCAGCAGTTTAACGGGAGGGTCCGGGGAGCTGTTTTTT
16	-	TRBV27	TRBJ2-3	TRBD2	CASSLRTSGYTDTQYF	TGTGCCAGCAGCCTTAGGACTAGCGGATACACAGATACGCAGTATTTT
14	-	TRBV27	TRBJ2-7	TRBD1	CASSLEGQSYEQYF	TGTGCCAGCAGCTTAGAGGGACAGTCCTACGAGCAGTACTTC
15	once	TRBV7-9	TRBJ2-2	-	CASSLALSNTGELFF	TGTGCCAGCAGCTTGGCTCTTTCGAACACCGGGGAGCTGTTTTTT
13	-	TRBV30	TRBJ2-7	-	CAFLDSSSYEQYF	TGTGCCTTCCTGGACTCGAGCTCCTACGAGCAGTACTTC
15	-	TRBV29-1	TRBJ2-1	TRBD2	CSVEYAGGTYNEQFF	TGCAGCGTTGAATACGCGGGAGGAACCTACAATGAGCAGTTCTTC
13	-	TRBV7-9	TRBJ2-1	-	CASSFLDGKEQFF	TGTGCCAGCAGCTTTTTGGACGGGAAAGAGCAGTTCTTC
11	-	TRBV7-9	TRBJ2-1	-	CASSRMNEQFF	TGTGCCAGCTCCCGTATGAATGAGCAGTTCTTC
16	-	TRBV28	TRBJ2-1	TRBD2	CANFSGSKGTGNEQFF	TGTGCCAACTTTAGCGGGAGTAAAGGGACTGGCAATGAGCAGTTCTTC
15	-	TRBV23-1	TRBJ1-2	-	CASSQSKGSANGYTF	TGCGCCAGCAGTCAATCGAAGGGTTCGGCTAATGGCTACACCTTC
15	-	TRBV27	TRBJ2-1	-	CASSDPRDLYNEQFF	TGTGCCAGCAGTGACCCCCGGGACCTCTACAATGAGCAGTTCTTC
14	-	TRBV19	TRBJ2-2	-	CASKGWSLGGELFF	TGTGCCAGTAAAGGGTGGAGTCTCGGCGGGGAGCTGTTTTTT
14	-	TRBV9	TRBJ2-7	-	CASSVTDRRYEQYF	TGTGCCAGCAGCGTCACGGACAGACGCTACGAGCAGTACTTC
14	-	TRBV7-6	TRBJ2-1	-	CASSSSGTYNEQFF	TGTGCCAGCAGCTCGTCAGGGACTTACAATGAGCAGTTCTTC
13	-	TRBV29-1	TRBJ2-7	TRBD2	CSGRLAGAYEQYF	TGCAGCGGAAGACTAGCGGGGGCCTACGAGCAGTACTTC
14	-	TRBV28	TRBJ1-1	TRBD1	CASSPGQGNTEAFF	TGTGCCAGCAGCCCGGGACAGGGGAACACTGAAGCTTTCTTT
15	-	TRBV28	TRBJ2-1	TRBD2	CASSFETSGLNEQFF	TGTGCCAGCAGTTTCGAGACTAGCGGTCTCAATGAGCAGTTCTTC
16	-	TRBV7-6	TRBJ2-2	TRBD2	CASSRLAGESSGELFF	TGTGCCAGCAGCCGACTAGCGGGAGAAAGTTCCGGGGAGCTGTTTTTT
14	-	TRBV2	TRBJ1-5	-	CASSDLQGRQPQHF	TGTGCCAGCAGTGACTTACAAGGGCGCCAGCCCCAGCATTTT
15	once	TRBV5-3	TRBJ2-1	-	CARSFAGRTYNEQFF	TGTGCCAGAAGCTTTGCGGGGAGGACCTACAATGAGCAGTTCTTC
12	once	TRBV30	TRBJ2-7	-	CAWTAVGYEQYF	TGTGCCTGGACAGCGGTAGGCTACGAGCAGTACTTC
17	-	TRBV7-9	TRBJ2-7	-	CASSLVYGGTGPYEQYF	TGTGCCAGCAGCTTAGTTTACGGGGGGACAGGACCCTACGAGCAGTACTTC
13	-	TRBV2	TRBJ1-1	-	CASSPTENTEAFF	TGTGCCAGCAGCCCTACCGAGAACACTGAAGCTTTCTTT
14	-	TRBV9	TRBJ2-1	-	CASTADDLYNEQFF	TGTGCCAGCACAGCGGACGATCTCTACAATGAGCAGTTCTTC
15	once	TRBV27	TRBJ1-2	-	CASSPDRDFPFSYTF	TGTGCCAGCAGCCCGGACCGCGATTTTCCCTTTAGCTACACCTTC
16	-	TRBV7-6	TRBJ2-1	TRBD2	CASSGGVAGGLNEQFF	TGTGCCAGCAGCGGGGGGGTGGCGGGAGGGCTTAATGAGCAGTTCTTC
12	few	TRBV6-5	TRBJ2-2	-	CASSYHTGELFF	TGTGCCAGCAGTTACCACACCGGGGAGCTGTTTTTT
14	-	TRBV28	TRBJ2-5	-	CASRGQASQETQYF	TGTGCCAGCAGGGGTCAGGCATCCCAAGAGACCCAGTACTTC
18	once	TRBV30	TRBJ2-2	TRBD2	CAWSGWASGTQNTGELFF	TGTGCCTGGAGTGGCTGGGCTAGCGGGACCCAAAACACCGGGGAGCTGTTTTTT
15	-	TRBV27	TRBJ1-1	-	CASSDRALTNTEAFF	TGTGCCAGCAGTGACCGGGCGCTGACTAACACTGAAGCTTTCTTT
15	-	TRBV7-6	TRBJ2-7	TRBD1	CASSSTGTDGFEQYF	TGTGCCAGCAGCTCAACCGGGACAGACGGATTCGAGCAGTACTTC
15	-	TRBV28	TRBJ2-1	-	CASSLFGLVLAEQFF	TGTGCCAGCAGTTTATTCGGACTCGTACTCGCTGAGCAGTTCTTC
15	-	TRBV19	TRBJ2-1	TRBD2	CASTVSGSDWNEQFF	TGTGCCAGTACGGTTAGCGGGAGCGATTGGAATGAGCAGTTCTTC
11	-	TRBV18	TRBJ2-7	-	CASSDSYEQYF	TGTGCCAGCTCGGATAGTTACGAGCAGTACTTC